This TCR beta chain was retrieved from a study of beta chain features in type 1 diabetes. Turning to the study itself: Sorted cells from all samples, numbering 107,917,701, were examined. General observations from the study: The naive, central memory and Treg TCRB repertoires showed an apparent similarity that was greater among patients than among healthy donors.

The study reverse transcribed the entire isolated RNA, so it sequenced expressed TCRB transcripts. Sequenced by immunoSEQ multiplex PCR; TCRdb stores in-frame clones only, minus some. The repertoire consists of 680,000 or so clones, with roughly a sixth occurring once and the leading ten covering 0.093%. The CDR3 runs to 16 residues. The germline CDR1 and CDR2 sequences are MNHEY and SMNVEV (reference sequence). The ends were cut back, 6 bases at V and 1 base at J, with 17 bases in the middle. In total, each donor contributed a single heparinised blood draw that averaged approximately 120 mL. As for this clone: As yet, its antigen is unknown.

J is TRBJ2-3 and V is TRBV27; D possibly corresponds to TRBD2 (5 bases). The sample taken for sequencing was naive CD4+ T cells from blood. This TCR came from a young man in good health. The CDR3 DNA reads TGTGCCAGCAGCCCCCCTTACCGAGCGGGCACAGATACGCAGTATTTT. Translated, it gives CASSPPYRAGTDTQYF.